Listed below are T cell receptor beta chains from one sample, sequenced in a study of blood T cell repertoires in COVID-19. Sequencing was performed with immunoSEQ multiplex PCR; in TCRdb, only in-frame clones are kept and a portion is missing. Altogether 180,000 or so clones are present, approximately 86% being singletons, with the ten largest covering 5.5% to 8.5%. Sequenced material: peripheral blood. Every receptor here comes from an elderly woman in a cohort sampled during active or convalescent COVID-19. CDR3s leave out the opening cysteine and the closing phenylalanine or tryptophan.

CDR3 protein: ASSLGGTIY; V gene: TRBV11-2; J gene: TRBJ1-3
CDR3 protein: ASSQDMAGANYGYT; V gene: TRBV14; J gene: TRBJ1-2
CDR3 protein: ASSHLLAGEQF; V gene: TRBV3-1/TRBV3-2; J gene: TRBJ2-1
CDR3 protein: ASSISGALNSPLH; V gene: TRBV7-9; J gene: TRBJ1-6
CDR3 protein: ASSVAGGTYNEQF; V gene: TRBV9; J gene: TRBJ2-1
CDR3 protein: ASGKAGKMNTEAF; V gene: TRBV19; J gene: TRBJ1-1
CDR3 protein: ASSRDLTGAYNSPLH; V gene: TRBV7-9; J gene: TRBJ1-6
CDR3 protein: ASSKEGWGDYNSPLH; V gene: TRBV21-1; J gene: TRBJ1-6
CDR3 protein: ASKTPGQYQPQH; V gene: TRBV28; J gene: TRBJ1-5
CDR3 protein: ASSQEIRGNTEAF; V gene: TRBV14; J gene: TRBJ1-1
CDR3 protein: SVESGYEQY; V gene: TRBV29-1; J gene: TRBJ2-7
CDR3 protein: SVDRVVAGELF; V gene: TRBV29-1; J gene: TRBJ2-2
CDR3 protein: AWSVQGYGYT; V gene: TRBV30; J gene: TRBJ1-2
CDR3 protein: ASSYGTGFHEQY; V gene: TRBV6-2/TRBV6-3; J gene: TRBJ2-7
CDR3 protein: ASRLGQGVSYEQY; V gene: TRBV7-2; J gene: TRBJ2-7
CDR3 protein: SVFGSNEKLF; V gene: TRBV29-1; J gene: TRBJ1-4
CDR3 protein: ASSPRTSGSSETQY; V gene: TRBV18; J gene: TRBJ2-5
CDR3 protein: ASSEVGTSAVNEQF; V gene: TRBV6-1; J gene: TRBJ2-1
CDR3 protein: ASSRGTNTDTQY; V gene: TRBV5-1; J gene: TRBJ2-3
CDR3 protein: ASSQDRGARQPQH; V gene: TRBV4-3; J gene: TRBJ1-5
CDR3 protein: ASSRGLAGALEQF; V gene: TRBV7-2; J gene: TRBJ2-1
CDR3 protein: ASSQASGTSLN; V gene: TRBV3-1/TRBV3-2; J gene: TRBJ2-3
CDR3 protein: ASSLDRFVDTQY; V gene: TRBV5-6; J gene: TRBJ2-3
CDR3 protein: ASSPTWGGGETQY; V gene: TRBV11-2; J gene: TRBJ2-5
CDR3 protein: ASSGHKDTQY; V gene: TRBV9; J gene: TRBJ2-3
CDR3 protein: ASSQRPGTASTDTQY; V gene: TRBV14; J gene: TRBJ2-3
CDR3 protein: ASSQARLAGGTDTQY; V gene: TRBV3-1/TRBV3-2; J gene: TRBJ2-3
CDR3 protein: ASSLISSGQETQY; V gene: TRBV5-1; J gene: TRBJ2-5
CDR3 protein: ASSFEGARGYT; V gene: TRBV11-3; J gene: TRBJ1-2
CDR3 protein: ASSLSMGQGAEGYT; V gene: TRBV7-9; J gene: TRBJ1-2
CDR3 protein: ASGPEYGYT; V gene: TRBV5-1; J gene: TRBJ1-2
CDR3 protein: ASSVAGGRGNTIY; V gene: TRBV9; J gene: TRBJ1-3
CDR3 protein: ASSPWTGASTGELF; V gene: TRBV18; J gene: TRBJ2-2
CDR3 protein: ASSSRTSELETQY; V gene: TRBV10-2; J gene: TRBJ2-5
CDR3 protein: ASSYTGRGYTEAF; V gene: TRBV6-5; J gene: TRBJ1-1
CDR3 protein: ASSPGSPSGVFEQY; V gene: TRBV7-8; J gene: TRBJ2-7
CDR3 protein: ASSGQGTGGTDTQY; V gene: TRBV6-1; J gene: TRBJ2-3
CDR3 protein: ASSFSTYNSPLH; V gene: TRBV11-2; J gene: TRBJ1-6
CDR3 protein: ASSLHSAGELF; V gene: TRBV5-6; J gene: TRBJ2-2
CDR3 protein: ASNEDRGRNTIY; V gene: TRBV5-6; J gene: TRBJ1-3
CDR3 protein: ATSRDRRQGGPYEQY; V gene: TRBV15; J gene: TRBJ2-7
CDR3 protein: ASSYSGQYYGYT; V gene: TRBV6-2/TRBV6-3; J gene: TRBJ1-2